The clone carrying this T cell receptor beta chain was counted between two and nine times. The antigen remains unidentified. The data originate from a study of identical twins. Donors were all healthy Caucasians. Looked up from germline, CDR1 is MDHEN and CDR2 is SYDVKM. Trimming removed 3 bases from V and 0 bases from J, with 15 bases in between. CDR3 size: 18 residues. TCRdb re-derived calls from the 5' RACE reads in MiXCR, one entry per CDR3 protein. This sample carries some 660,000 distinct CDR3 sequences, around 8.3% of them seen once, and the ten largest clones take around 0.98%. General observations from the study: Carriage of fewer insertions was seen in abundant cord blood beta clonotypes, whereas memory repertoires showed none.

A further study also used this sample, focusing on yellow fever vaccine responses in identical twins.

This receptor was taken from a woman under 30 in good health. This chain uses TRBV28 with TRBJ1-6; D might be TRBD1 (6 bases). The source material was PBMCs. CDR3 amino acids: CASSLRGGRSSYNSPLHF. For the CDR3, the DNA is TGTGCCAGCAGTTTGAGAGGGGGGCGGAGCTCCTATAATTCACCCCTCCACTTT.